The next 10 T cell receptor beta chains were all read from a single sample in a study of blood T cell repertoires in COVID-19. The data were produced by immunoSEQ multiplex PCR, yet TCRdb's version contains in-frame clones alone and is incomplete. The data hold fewer than 200,000 clones, with 82% observed a single time. Sequenced sample: PBMCs or T cells enriched from blood (not recorded which). These receptors were obtained from an older woman with acute COVID-19.

The V and J genes are TRBV5-6 and TRBJ1-3; D remains ambiguous. Germline CDR1 reads SGHDT; CDR2 reads YYEEEE. Trimming shortened V by 0 bases and J by 0 bases, and 7 bases separated the two germline ends. CDR3 length equals 15 residues. The CDR3: CASSLDRVSGNTIYF. For the CDR3, the DNA is TGTGCCAGCAGCTTGGACCGCGTCTCTGGAAACACCATATATTTT.

V and J are TRBV10-3 and TRBJ1-1, with D unclear. Germline loops: CDR1 ENHRY, CDR2 SYGVKD. With 3 bases removed from V and 5 bases from J, the gap between germline ends came to 16 bases. This CDR3 is 15 amino acids long. The CDR3 DNA reads as TGTGCCATCAGTGATGTAGTGGGGTCGGGGACTGAAGCTTTCTTT. Encoded protein: CAISDVVGSGTEAFF.

V gene TRBV2 combines with J gene TRBJ2-3; 7 bases line up with TRBD1. Germline V gene sequence: CDR1 SNHLY, CDR2 FYNNEI. There are 15 residues in the CDR3. After removal of 6 bases from V and 1 base from J, the junction contained 7 bases not matched to a gene. CDR3: CASRRSGQGTDTQYF. CDR3 nucleotide sequence: TGTGCCAGCAGACGGTCAGGACAGGGCACAGATACGCAGTATTTT.

This clone was detected a few times. The chain combines TRBV7-2 with TRBJ2-3; TRBD2 matches at 8 bases. Trimming cost V 5 bases and J 2 bases; bases outside gene matches: 15. The CDR3 consists of 18 residues. Germline V gene lookup returns CDR1 SGHTA and CDR2 FQGNSA. The CDR3, as DNA: TGTGCCAGCAGCGCCTTCGGCCGGGGGGGGGCGCCCACAGATACGCAGTATTTT. This codes for CASSAFGRGGAPTDTQYF. The full variable domain, its missing parts supplied by reference TRBV7-2 and TRBJ2-3, is GAGVSQSPSNKVTEKGKDVELRCDPISGHTALYWYRQSLGQGLEFLIYFQGNSAPDKSGLPSDRFSAERTGGSVSTLTIQRTQQEDSAVYLCASSAFGRGGAPTDTQYFGPGTRLTVL.

The V gene is TRBV7-9, the J gene TRBJ1-2, with 7 bases matching TRBD1. Germline V gene sequence: CDR1 SEHNR, CDR2 FQNEAQ (reference sequence). Unmatched junction bases numbered 5, after V lost 4 bases and J lost 3 bases. The CDR3 is 14 amino acids. The chain's CDR3 is CASSSQGEDYGYTF. The DNA for the CDR3 is TGTGCCAGCAGCTCTCAGGGGGAAGACTATGGCTACACCTTC.

This clone was observed a single time. This chain uses TRBV7-6 with TRBJ1-5; 9 positions agree with TRBD1. This CDR3 has 20 amino acids. The V gene's germline CDR1 is SGHVS and CDR2 FNYEAQ. Trimming removed 3 bases from V and 2 bases from J; junction bases left unmatched: 17. Here the CDR3 reads CASSFLTGTGYNGCNQPQHF. DNA of the CDR3: TGTGCCAGCAGCTTCCTAACCGGGACAGGGTACAATGGTTGCAATCAGCCCCAGCATTTT.

This rearrangement joins TRBV2 to TRBJ2-5, with 9 bases lining up with TRBD1. Germline loops: CDR1 SNHLY, CDR2 FYNNEI. The V and J ends lost 6 bases and 2 bases, in that order; junction bases with no gene match: 22. The CDR3 sequence is 20 residues long. The CDR3 region is CASRSYTGGAGKFRQETQYF. CDR3 nucleotide sequence: TGTGCCAGCAGAAGTTATACAGGGGGCGCCGGGAAATTCCGGCAAGAGACCCAGTACTTC.

This chain joins TRBV5-5 and TRBJ1-5; weak D call: TRBD1 (5 bases). Germline CDR1 reads SGHKS; CDR2 reads YYEKEE (reference sequence). The CDR3 runs to 16 residues. V was pared by 0 bases and J by 3 bases, with 13 bases between. As DNA, the CDR3 is TGTGCCAGCAGCTTGGAAGGGGCAGGGCACAATCAGCCCCAGCATTTT. This sequence encodes CASSLEGAGHNQPQHF. The full variable domain, its missing parts supplied by reference TRBV5-5 and TRBJ1-5, is DAGVTQSPTHLIKTRGQQVTLRCSPISGHKSVSWYQQVLGQGPQFIFQYYEKEERGRGNFPDRFSARQFPNYSSELNVNALLLGDSALYLCASSLEGAGHNQPQHFGDGTRLSIL.

V is TRBV3-1 (or the pseudogene TRBV3-2) and J is TRBJ2-1; weak D call: TRBD1 (6 bases). Germline V gene lookup returns CDR1 LGHDT and CDR2 YNNKEL (reference sequence). This CDR3 has 15 residues. Deletions cut 4 bases from V and 3 bases from J, with 13 bases between. The CDR3 is CASSPTRDNYNEQFF. The CDR3 region has the DNA TGTGCCAGCAGCCCTACCCGGGACAACTACAATGAGCAGTTCTTC.

In its sample, this clone was seen a few times. The V gene is TRBV7-9, the J gene TRBJ2-3; 8 nucleotides line up with TRBD2. Unmatched junction bases numbered 7, after V lost 7 bases and J lost 1 base. The CDR3 is 15 residues long. The germline CDR1 and CDR2 sequences are SEHNR and FQNEAQ (reference sequence). CDR3 DNA: TGTGCCAGCATCCGCGGGCGGGGGGGCACAGATACGCAGTATTTT. The encoded protein is CASIRGRGGTDTQYF.